This T cell receptor (beta chain) was sequenced during a study of shared clonotypes between healthy human individuals. Study-wide results and caveats: Sampling covered blood only; tissue repertoires likely differ.

Comments on this clone: Its antigen is as yet unknown.

Here immunoSEQ multiplex PCR was the method, and the copy in TCRdb shows in-frame clones only, minus some. The sample lists around 510,000 clones, roughly 95% seen once, with 0.05% to 0.07% in the top ten. CDR1 is SGHKS and CDR2 is YYEKEE in the germline V gene (reference sequence). CDR3 length equals 14 residues. Trimming took 5 bases from V and 8 from J; bases not matched to a gene: 6. The sequenced sample consisted of naive CD4+ T cells sorted from blood. Sample subset: CD45RA+ positively selected. The chain is built from TRBV5-5 and TRBJ2-1; 11 nucleotides agree with TRBD2. This receptor was identified in a woman aged 25 to 39 in good health. The CDR3 nucleotides are TGTGCCAGCAGAACTAGCGGGAGTCGAGATGAGCAGTTCTTC. Its translation is CASRTSGSRDEQFF. The whole variable domain, filled in from reference TRBV5-5 and TRBJ2-1, reads DAGVTQSPTHLIKTRGQQVTLRCSPISGHKSVSWYQQVLGQGPQFIFQYYEKEERGRGNFPDRFSARQFPNYSSELNVNALLLGDSALYLCASRTSGSRDEQFFGPGTRLTVL.